The clone carrying this TCR beta chain was counted a single time. Antigen specificity is unknown. Sequencing used immunoSEQ multiplex PCR; TCRdb keeps in-frame clones, though not all of them. The sample consists of about 96,000 clones, 70% to 90% of them appearing once. CDR1 is GTSNPN and CDR2 is SVGIG in the germline V gene (reference sequence). The CDR3 length is 11 residues. Trimming left V 4 bases short and J 2 bases short, with 6 bases between. These data originate in a study of T cell responses to AZD1222 COVID-19 vaccine. Overall study results and limits: Possibly, clonal diversity was underestimated; donors were largely white British and included more females. Variant regions that are unmutated are reportedly the target of nearly half of spike-specific TCRs.

This chain connects TRBV30 to TRBJ2-7, with D hard to call. The sequenced sample was peripheral blood, obtained on day 0 of AZD1222 vaccination. This TCR came from an adult in good health. DNA for the CDR3: TGTGCCTGGAAGGAAACCTACGAGCAGTACTTC. The encoded protein is CAWKETYEQYF.